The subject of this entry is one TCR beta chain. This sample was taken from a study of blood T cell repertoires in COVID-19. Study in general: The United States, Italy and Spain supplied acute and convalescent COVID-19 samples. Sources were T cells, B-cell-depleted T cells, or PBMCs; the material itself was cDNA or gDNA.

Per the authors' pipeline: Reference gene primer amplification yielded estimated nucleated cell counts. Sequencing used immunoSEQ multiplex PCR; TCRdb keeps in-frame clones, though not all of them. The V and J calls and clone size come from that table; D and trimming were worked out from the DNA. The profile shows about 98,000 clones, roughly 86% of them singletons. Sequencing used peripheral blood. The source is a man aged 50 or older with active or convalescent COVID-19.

The CDR3 spells CASSLRGQATGELFF. CDR3 coding DNA: TGTGCCAGCAGCTTGCGCGGACAGGCAACCGGGGAGCTGTTTTTT. The genes are TRBV5-5 and TRBJ2-2; TRBD1 agrees at 7 bases. Germline-derived CDR1 and CDR2 are SGHKS and YYEKEE (reference sequence). The CDR3 covers 15 residues. The V gene end was trimmed by 1 base and the J gene end by 5 bases; junction bases not matched to a gene: 5. Based on the CDR3 plus reference TRBV5-5 and TRBJ2-2, the full variable domain is DAGVTQSPTHLIKTRGQQVTLRCSPISGHKSVSWYQQVLGQGPQFIFQYYEKEERGRGNFPDRFSARQFPNYSSELNVNALLLGDSALYLCASSLRGQATGELFFGEGSRLTVL.